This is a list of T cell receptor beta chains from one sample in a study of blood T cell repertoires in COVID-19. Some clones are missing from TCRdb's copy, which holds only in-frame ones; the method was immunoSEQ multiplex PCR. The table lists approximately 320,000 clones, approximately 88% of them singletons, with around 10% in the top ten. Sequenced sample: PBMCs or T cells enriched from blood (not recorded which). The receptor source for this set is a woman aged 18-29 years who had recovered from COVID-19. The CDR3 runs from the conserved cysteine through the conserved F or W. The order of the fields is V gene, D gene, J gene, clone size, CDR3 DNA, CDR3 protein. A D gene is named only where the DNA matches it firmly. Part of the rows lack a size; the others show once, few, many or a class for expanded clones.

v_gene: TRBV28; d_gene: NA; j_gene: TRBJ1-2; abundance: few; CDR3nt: TGTGCCAGCAGTTTTTCAGGGTACTATGGCTACACCTTC; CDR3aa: CASSFSGYYGYTF
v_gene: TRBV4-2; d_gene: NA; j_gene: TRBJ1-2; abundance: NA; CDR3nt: TGTGCCAGCAGCCAGGGAGGACAACAGACTAACTATGGCTACACCTTC; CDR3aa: CASSQGGQQTNYGYTF
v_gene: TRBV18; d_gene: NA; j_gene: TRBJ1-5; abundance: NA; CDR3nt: TGTGCCAGCTCACCCCGACGGGAGGGAATTAGCAATCAGCCCCAGCATTTT; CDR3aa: CASSPRREGISNQPQHF
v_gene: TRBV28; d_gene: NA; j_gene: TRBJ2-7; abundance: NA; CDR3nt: TGTGCCAGCAGTTACATCTACGAGCAGTACTTC; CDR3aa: CASSYIYEQYF
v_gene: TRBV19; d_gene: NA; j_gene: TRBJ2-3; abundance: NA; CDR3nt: TGTGCCAGTAGTAGCCCAAACAGGGCTACTAGCACAGATACGCAGTATTTT; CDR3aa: CASSSPNRATSTDTQYF
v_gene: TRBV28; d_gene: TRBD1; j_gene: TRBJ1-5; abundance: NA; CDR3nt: TGTGCCAGCAGTTTAAAATCCTGGGCAGGGGGACAGCCCCAGCATTTT; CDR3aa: CASSLKSWAGGQPQHF
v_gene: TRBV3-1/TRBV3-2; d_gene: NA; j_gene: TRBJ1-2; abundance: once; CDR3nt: TGTGCCAGCAGCCAAGGGGGGCTTTTTTACACCTTC; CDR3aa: CASSQGGLFYTF
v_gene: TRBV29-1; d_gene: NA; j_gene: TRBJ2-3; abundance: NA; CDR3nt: TGCAGCGTTGGACCTAAATGGGGGCGCGGGACAGATACGCAGTATTTT; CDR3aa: CSVGPKWGRGTDTQYF
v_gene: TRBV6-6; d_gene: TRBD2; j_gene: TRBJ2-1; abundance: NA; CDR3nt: TGTGCCAGCGGGAGCGGGGAATACAATGAGCAGTTCTTC; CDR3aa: CASGSGEYNEQFF
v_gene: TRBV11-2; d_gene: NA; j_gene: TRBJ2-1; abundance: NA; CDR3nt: TGTGCCAGCAGCTTAGATCGTCCCCCCTACAATGAGCAGTTCTTC; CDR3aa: CASSLDRPPYNEQFF
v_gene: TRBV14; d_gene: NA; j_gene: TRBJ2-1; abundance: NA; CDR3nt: TGTGCCAGCAGCCAATTCGTTGGAGCGGCGAGCTCCTACAATGAGCAGTTCTTC; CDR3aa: CASSQFVGAASSYNEQFF
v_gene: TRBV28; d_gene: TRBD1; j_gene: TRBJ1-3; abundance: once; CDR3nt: TGTGCCAGCACCGCCGGAAGGGGGACAGGATCGGGAAACACCATATATTTT; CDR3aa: CASTAGRGTGSGNTIYF
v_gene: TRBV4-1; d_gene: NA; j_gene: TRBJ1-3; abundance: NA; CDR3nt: TGCGCCAGCAGCCGAGCCAGGGGAAACACCATATATTTT; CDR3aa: CASSRARGNTIYF
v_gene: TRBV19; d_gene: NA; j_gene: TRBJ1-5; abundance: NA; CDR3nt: TGTGCCAGTAGTGGGGGGGCGGGGCAGCCCCAGCATTTT; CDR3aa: CASSGGAGQPQHF
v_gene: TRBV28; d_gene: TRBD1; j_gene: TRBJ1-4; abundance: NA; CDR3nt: TGTGCCAGCAGTCCCAACCCGGGACAGGGGGGGGTTTTAACTAATGAAAAACTGTTTTTT; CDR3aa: CASSPNPGQGGVLTNEKLFF
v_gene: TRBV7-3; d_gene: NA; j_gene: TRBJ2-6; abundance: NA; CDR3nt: TGTGCCAGCAGCGGCACGTCGACAGGATTCTCTGGGGCCAACGTCCTGACTTTC; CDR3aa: CASSGTSTGFSGANVLTF
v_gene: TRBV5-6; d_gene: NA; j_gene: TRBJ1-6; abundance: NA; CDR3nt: TGTGCCAGCAGCACACCGGGACAATATAATTCACCCCTCCACTTT; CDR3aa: CASSTPGQYNSPLHF
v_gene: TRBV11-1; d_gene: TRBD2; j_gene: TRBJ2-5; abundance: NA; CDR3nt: TGTGCCAGCAGCTCTCTAGCGGAGGGGGAGACCCAGTACTTC; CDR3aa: CASSSLAEGETQYF
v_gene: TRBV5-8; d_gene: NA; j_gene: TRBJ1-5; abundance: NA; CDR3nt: TGTGCCAGCAGCTTGGGTCCGTATAGCAATCAGCCCCAGCATTTT; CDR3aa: CASSLGPYSNQPQHF
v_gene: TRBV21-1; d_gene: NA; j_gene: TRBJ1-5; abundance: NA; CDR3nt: TGTGCCAGCAGCATGAAGGGGGCGTATGGTCAGCCCCAGCATTTT; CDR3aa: CASSMKGAYGQPQHF
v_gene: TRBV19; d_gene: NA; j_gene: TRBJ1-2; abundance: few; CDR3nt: TGTGCCAGTAGCTCACAAGACAGCTCAAACTATGGCTACACCTTC; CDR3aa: CASSSQDSSNYGYTF
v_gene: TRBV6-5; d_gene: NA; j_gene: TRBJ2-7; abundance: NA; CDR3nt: TGTGCCAGCCTTTTTAGCGGATCCTACGAGCAGTACTTC; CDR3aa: CASLFSGSYEQYF
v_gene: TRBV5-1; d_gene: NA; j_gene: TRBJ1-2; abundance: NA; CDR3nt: TGCGCCAGCAGATTACTCAGGGATGCCCTCGTGGAGGGCTACACCTTC; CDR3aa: CASRLLRDALVEGYTF
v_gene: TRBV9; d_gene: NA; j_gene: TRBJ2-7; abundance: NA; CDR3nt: TGTGCCAGCAGCGTAGGTCCCCTCTACGAGCAGTACTTC; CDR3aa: CASSVGPLYEQYF
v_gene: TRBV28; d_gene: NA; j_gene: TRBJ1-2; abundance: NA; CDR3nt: TGTGCCAGCAGTTTATTGGAGGAAGACTATGGCTACACCTTC; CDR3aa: CASSLLEEDYGYTF
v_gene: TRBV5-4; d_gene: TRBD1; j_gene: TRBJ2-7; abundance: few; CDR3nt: TGTGCCAGCAGCGACGGACAGGAGAACTCCTACGAGCAGTACTTC; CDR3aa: CASSDGQENSYEQYF
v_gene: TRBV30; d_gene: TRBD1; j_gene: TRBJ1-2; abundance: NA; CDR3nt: TGTGCCTGGGGTCTAGGGGGCGCGGATGGCTACACCTTC; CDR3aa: CAWGLGGADGYTF
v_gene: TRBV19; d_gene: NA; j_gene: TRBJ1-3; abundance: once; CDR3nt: TGTGCCAGTCGGACAGTCTCTGGAAACACCATATATTTT; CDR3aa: CASRTVSGNTIYF
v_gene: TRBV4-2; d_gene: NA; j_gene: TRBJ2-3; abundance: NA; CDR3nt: TGTGCCAGCAGCCAAGTAGCGTCAGATACGCAGTATTTT; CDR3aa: CASSQVASDTQYF
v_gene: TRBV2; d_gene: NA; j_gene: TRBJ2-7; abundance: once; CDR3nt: TGTGCCGGCAGGGACCGGGACTACGAGCAGTACTTC; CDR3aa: CAGRDRDYEQYF
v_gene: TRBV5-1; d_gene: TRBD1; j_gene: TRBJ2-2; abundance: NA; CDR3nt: TGCGCCAGCAGCTTGGACAGGGGTGAGCTGTTTTTT; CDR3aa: CASSLDRGELFF
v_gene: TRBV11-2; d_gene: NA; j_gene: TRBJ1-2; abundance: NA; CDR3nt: TGTGCCAGCAGCCCCCTTACTAACTATGGCTACACCTTC; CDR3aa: CASSPLTNYGYTF
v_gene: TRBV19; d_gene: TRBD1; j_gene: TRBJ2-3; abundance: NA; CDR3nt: TGTGCCAGTAGTATAGATTGGGGACAGGGCACAGATACGCAGTATTTT; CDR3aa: CASSIDWGQGTDTQYF
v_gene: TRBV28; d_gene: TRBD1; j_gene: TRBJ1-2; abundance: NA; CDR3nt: TGTGCCAGCAGTTTATGGTCAGGGGGCGGCTATGGCTACACCTTC; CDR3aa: CASSLWSGGGYGYTF
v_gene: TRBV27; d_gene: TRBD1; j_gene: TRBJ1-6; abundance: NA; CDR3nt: TGTGCCAGCAGTGCCCGGAGCGTCGTAGACAGGGCCGATAATTCACCCCTCCACTTT; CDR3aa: CASSARSVVDRADNSPLHF
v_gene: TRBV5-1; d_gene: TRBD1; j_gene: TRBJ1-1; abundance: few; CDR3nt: TGCGCCAGCAGTACGGCTGGGACAGGGACTGAAGCTTTCTTT; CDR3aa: CASSTAGTGTEAFF
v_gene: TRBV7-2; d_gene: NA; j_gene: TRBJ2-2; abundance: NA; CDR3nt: TGTGCCAGCAGCTTATCCCTTGACACCGGGGAGCTGTTTTTT; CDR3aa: CASSLSLDTGELFF
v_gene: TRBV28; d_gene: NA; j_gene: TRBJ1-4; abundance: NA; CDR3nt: TGTGCCAGCAGTTTATATCAGACAACTAATGAAAAACTGTTTTTT; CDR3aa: CASSLYQTTNEKLFF
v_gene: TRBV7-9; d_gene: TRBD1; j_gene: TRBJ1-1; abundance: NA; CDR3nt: TGTGCCAGCAGCTTAACAGGGGGCGAAGCTTTCTTT; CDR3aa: CASSLTGGEAFF
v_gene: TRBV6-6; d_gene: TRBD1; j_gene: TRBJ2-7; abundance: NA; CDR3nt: TGTGCCAGCAGTCGCAGGCCCGGGACAGCGATCTCCTACGAGCAGTACTTC; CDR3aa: CASSRRPGTAISYEQYF
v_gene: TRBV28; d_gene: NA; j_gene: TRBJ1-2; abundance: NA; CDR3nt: TGTGCCAGCAGTTTAGAAGGAGAGCGTTTCTATGGCTACACCTTC; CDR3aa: CASSLEGERFYGYTF
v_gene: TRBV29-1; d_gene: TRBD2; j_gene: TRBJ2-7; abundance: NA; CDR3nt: TGCAGCGCCGAACTAGCGGGGTTCTACGAGCAGTACTTC; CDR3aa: CSAELAGFYEQYF
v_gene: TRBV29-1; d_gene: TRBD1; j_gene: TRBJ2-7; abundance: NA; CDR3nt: TGCAGCGTTGAGGGACAGGGCTTCTACGAGCAGTACTTC; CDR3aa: CSVEGQGFYEQYF
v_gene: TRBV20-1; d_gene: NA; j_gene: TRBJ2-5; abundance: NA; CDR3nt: TGCAGTGCTCCTACCCCGTCGGCCCAGTACTTC; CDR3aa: CSAPTPSAQYF
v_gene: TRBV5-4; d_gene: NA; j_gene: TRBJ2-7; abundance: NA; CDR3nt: TGTGCCAGCAGCTTCGGAGAAGCGCAGTACTTC; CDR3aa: CASSFGEAQYF